This TCR beta chain is from a study of OX40 agonist ivuxolimab in advanced cancers. Study-wide background: Those treated in dose escalation had hepatocellular carcinoma, melanoma, renal cell cancer or head and neck cancer. Of the patients, three showed partial responses, one with hepatocellular carcinoma and two with cutaneous melanoma. Findings of the study overall: In CD8+ T cells, expanded clones were on average more numerous than in CD4+. At 0.1 to 3.0 mg/kg, clonal expansion of CD4+ and CD8+ blood T cells had occurred by week 6.

TCRdb keeps only in-frame clones here, not all; method: immunoSEQ multiplex PCR. The sample contains roughly 56,000 clones, around 84% of which appear only once. This CDR3 is built from 16 residues. V gave up 0 bases and J gave up 8 bases; unmatched junction bases: 8. CDR1 and CDR2 (germline): LNHNV, YYDKDF (reference sequence). This clone was detected only a few times. Its antigen is currently unknown. This sample comprised CD4+ or CD8+ T cells sorted from blood, obtained in a trial of the OX40 agonist ivuxolimab. The TCR originated in an adult with an advanced solid tumor such as melanoma, head and neck, liver or kidney cancer. The rearrangement uses TRBV15 and TRBJ2-1, with 9 bases aligning to TRBD2. In nucleotides, the CDR3 is TGTGCCACCAGCAGAGATCCCGGCGGGGGGGCTGATGAGCAGTTCTTC. Amino acids: CATSRDPGGGADEQFF.